A single sample is the source of the 10 T cell receptor beta chains below, sequenced in a study of blood T cell repertoires in COVID-19. Using immunoSEQ multiplex PCR, the repertoire was profiled, and TCRdb retains in-frame clones only, with some absent. The sample lists more than 150,000 clones; 90% to 95% were seen once. The specimen sequenced was peripheral blood. These receptor sequences come from a man under 40 with COVID-19, enrolled during active disease.

J is TRBJ1-2 and V is TRBV27, with 8 bases aligning to TRBD1. The CDR3 is made up of 12 amino acids. Trimming took 6 bases from V and 6 from J; bases not matched to a gene: 3. CDR1 is MNHEY, CDR2 SMNVEV, per germline (reference sequence). The CDR3 spells CASRTGDDGYTF. The CDR3 coding sequence is TGTGCCAGCAGGACAGGGGACGATGGCTACACCTTC.

The chain carries TRBV18 and TRBJ2-3, with TRBD2 identical over 8 bases. J lost 6 bases, V lost 3 bases, and 8 bases had no gene match. The CDR3 contains 15 residues. Germline CDR1 is KGHSH and CDR2 is LQKENI. The CDR3 DNA is TGTGCCAGCTCACCCCGCGGGGGGCTCGAGGATACGCAGTATTTT. This encodes CASSPRGGLEDTQYF.

This chain joins TRBV7-3 and TRBJ1-2; D might be TRBD1 (6 bases). V was cut by 5 bases and J by 6 bases, with 13 bases left in between. This CDR3 spans 13 amino acids. Germline lookup yields CDR1 SGHTA and CDR2 FQGTGA. In nucleotides, the CDR3 is TGTGCCAGCAGCCACCAAGGGGGGGATGGCTACACCTTC. Translating gives CASSHQGGDGYTF.

The chain employs TRBV10-3 and TRBJ1-2; TRBD1 matches 10 bases. Germline values: CDR1 ENHRY, CDR2 SYGVKD. Unmatched junction bases numbered 6, after V lost 5 bases and J lost 0 bases. The CDR3 runs 16 residues. CDR3 sequence: CAISTTGGRTNYGYTF. In DNA form, the CDR3 reads TGTGCCATCAGTACGACAGGGGGCAGGACTAACTATGGCTACACCTTC.

On this clone itself: Other DNA sequences in the sample encode the same CDR3. The V gene is TRBV5-4, the J gene TRBJ1-2; the D is unclear. Germline CDR1 and CDR2: SGHNT and YYREEE (reference sequence). The CDR3 runs 12 residues. V was pared by 0 bases and J by 6 bases, with 6 bases between. The CDR3 DNA sequence: TGTGCCAGCAGCTTGGGAGGGAATGGCTACACCTTC. Translated: CASSLGGNGYTF.

The chain joins TRBV14 to TRBJ2-3; tentatively, D is TRBD2 (7 bases). CDR1 and CDR2 (germline): SGHDN, FVKESK. This CDR3 contains 17 residues. Trimming took 4 bases from V and 2 from J, leaving 19 bases between them. The CDR3 nucleotides are TGTGCCAGCAGCCGAGTGGGCGGGGGCGCGCCCACAGATACGCAGTATTTT. Its translation is CASSRVGGGAPTDTQYF.

The rearrangement joins TRBV30 to TRBJ2-5; TRBD2 aligns across 7 bases. Germline assignment: CDR1 GTSNPN and CDR2 SVGIG (reference sequence). Trimming cost V 8 bases and J 4 bases; bases outside gene matches: 10. This CDR3 has 13 residues. CDR3 coding DNA: TGTGCCCTGGCCCCGGGGGGTGCAGAGACCCAGTACTTC. Translated: CALAPGGAETQYF.

This sequence joins TRBV29-1 and TRBJ2-2; possibly TRBD2 for D (6 bases). The CDR3 consists of 15 residues. Trimming took 6 bases from V and 5 from J, leaving 19 bases between them. Germline V gene lookup returns CDR1 SQVTM and CDR2 ANQGSEA. For the CDR3, the DNA is TGCAGCGTGGGGAGGCGTAGTGGTGGGACCGGGGAGCTGTTTTTT. This translates into CSVGRRSGGTGELFF.

The V call is TRBV9, the J call TRBJ1-2; 8 nucleotides agree with TRBD1. J lost 2 bases, V lost 4 bases, and 10 bases had no gene match. The CDR3 sequence is 16 residues long. The germline gives CDR1 SGDLS, CDR2 YYNGEE. The CDR3, as DNA: TGTGCCAGCAGCCCCATCCTGGGACAGGCCAACTATGGCTACACCTTC. This sequence encodes CASSPILGQANYGYTF.

V and J are TRBV9 and TRBJ1-4, with D possibly being TRBD1 (5 bases). Per germline, CDR1 SGDLS and CDR2 YYNGEE. This CDR3 has 16 amino acids. V was trimmed by 0 bases and J by 0 bases, leaving 9 bases between them. The CDR3 reads CASSVGMTATNEKLFF. The CDR3 bases are TGTGCCAGCAGCGTAGGTATGACAGCAACTAATGAAAAACTGTTTTTT.